Shown below are 6 T cell receptor beta chains from a single sample sequenced in a study of human T cells and chemical hapten exposure. Time point denoted: pre-sensitization, week 0. Treatment given: therapeutic diphenylcyclopropenone sensitization with weekly scalp DPC. Each CDR3 protein gets one entry after TCRdb re-called the RACE reads with MiXCR. The table records a few hundred thousand distinct CDR3 sequences, 5.5% of them present only once. Material: whole blood, obtained in connection with sensitization to the hapten diphenylcyclopropenone (DPC). Every receptor here comes from a woman younger than 35 with alopecia areata. Some clones in this sample may be carry-over from other donors' samples.

This clonotype was picked up a small number of times. The gene calls are TRBV7-3 and TRBJ2-3, with TRBD2 matching over 11 bases. Germline V CDR1 and CDR2: SGHTA, FQGTGA. Losses at the gene ends were 0 bases for V and 1 base for J; bases not matched to a gene: 9. This CDR3 spans 19 amino acids. In DNA form, the CDR3 reads TGTGCCAGCAGCTTAACAGGACCGACTAGCGGGGCGCGCACAGATACGCAGTATTTT. It codes for CASSLTGPTSGARTDTQYF.

The chain links TRBV7-9 to TRBJ2-7, with 10 positions matching TRBD2. Trimming at V came to 4 bases and at J to 3 bases, leaving 3 bases not matched to a gene. The CDR3 is 14 residues long. Germline CDR1 and CDR2: SEHNR and FQNEAQ (reference sequence). The DNA for the CDR3 is TGTGCCAGCAGCTCAGGGACTAGCGACTACGAGCAGTACTTC. This gives the protein CASSSGTSDYEQYF.

The gene calls are TRBV20-1 and TRBJ1-1; unclear D gene. Germline V gene lookup returns CDR1 DFQATT and CDR2 SNEGSKA (reference sequence). The CDR3 has 14 residues. Trimming cost V 6 bases and J 4 bases, with 18 bases left between them. The CDR3 region has the DNA TGCAGTGCCAAGGGAGTCGGCTCGATCACTGAAGCTTTCTTT. The encoded protein is CSAKGVGSITEAFF.

This clonotype was detected ten times or more. The V and J genes are TRBV28 and TRBJ1-1, with D maybe TRBD1 (6 bases). Trimming took 2 bases from V and 4 from J, leaving 14 bases between them. The CDR3 covers 15 residues. Germline lookup yields CDR1 MDHEN and CDR2 SYDVKM. CDR3 sequence reads: CASSLGDRFGTEAFF. Here the CDR3 DNA reads TGTGCCAGCAGTTTAGGAGACAGGTTTGGCACTGAAGCTTTCTTT.

Many counts were recorded for this clonotype. V is TRBV7-2 and J is TRBJ2-3; TRBD2 aligns across 7 bases. CDR3 length equals 18 residues. The germline V gene has CDR1 SGHTA and CDR2 FQGNSA. Unmatched junction bases numbered 12, after V lost 1 base and J lost 2 bases. The CDR3 spells CASSLGRVAGDFTDTQYF. The CDR3 region has the DNA TGTGCCAGCAGCTTAGGTAGAGTGGCGGGGGACTTCACAGATACGCAGTATTTT.

J is TRBJ1-5 and V is TRBV20-1; 8 bases map to TRBD1. The CDR3 contains 15 residues. CDR1 is DFQATT, CDR2 SNEGSKA, per germline (reference sequence). With V trimmed by 3 bases and J by 5 bases, 9 bases remained unmatched. CDR3 nucleotides: TGCAGTGCTAGTACGGGACAGGTAATTGATCAGCCCCAGCATTTT. This translates into CSASTGQVIDQPQHF.